This is a list of T cell receptor beta chains from one sample in a study of cytomegalovirus exposure and HLA in healthy donors. Assay used: immunoSEQ multiplex PCR; TCRdb lists only in-frame clones, some missing. The table records 80,000 to 100,000 clones, under 75% of them present only once. The sample comprised PBMCs. Source of these receptors: a man aged 50-60 years in good health and CMV-seronegative. Both conserved end residues are part of each CDR3. D genes are given only for firm matches. A row's size may be missing; if present it is once, few, many or a size class.

v_call,clone_size,d_call,j_call,cdr3_aa,cdr3_nt
TRBV5-1,once,.,TRBJ2-5,CASSLAVGSQETQYF,TGCGCCAGCAGCTTGGCAGTAGGGAGTCAAGAGACCCAGTACTTC
TRBV7-7,.,TRBD2,TRBJ2-1,CASSPGTSGKNEQFF,TGTGCTAGCAGTCCCGGGACTAGCGGGAAAAATGAGCAGTTCTTC
TRBV25-1,.,.,TRBJ1-1,CASSRGMNTEAFF,TGTGCCAGCAGCAGGGGCATGAACACTGAAGCTTTCTTT
TRBV5-1,.,TRBD1,TRBJ2-5,CASSLALGQGARETQYF,TGCGCCAGCAGCTTGGCCCTGGGACAGGGGGCGAGAGAGACCCAGTACTTC
TRBV5-1,.,.,TRBJ2-5,CASSLGGQETQYF,TGCGCCAGCAGCTTGGGCGGGCAAGAGACCCAGTACTTC
TRBV23-1,.,.,TRBJ2-7,CARTKEGEQYF,TGCGCCAGGACGAAGGAGGGCGAGCAGTACTTC
TRBV18,.,.,TRBJ1-1,CASSLTSEGTEAFF,TGTGCCAGCTCACTTACCAGCGAGGGAACTGAAGCTTTCTTT
TRBV4-1,once,.,TRBJ2-7,CASSPTPTSSYEQYF,TGCGCCAGCAGCCCCACACCCACTAGCTCCTACGAGCAGTACTTC
TRBV5-1,.,TRBD2,TRBJ2-2,CASSAGSGGHTGELFF,TGCGCCAGCAGCGCGGGCTCGGGAGGCCATACCGGGGAGCTGTTTTTT
TRBV2,.,TRBD1,TRBJ1-5,CASSDQGQPGGNQPQHF,TGTGCCAGCAGTGATCAGGGACAGCCGGGGGGCAATCAGCCCCAGCATTTT
TRBV5-1,.,.,TRBJ1-3,CASSLSGGEGNTIYF,TGCGCCAGCAGCTTGTCGGGGGGCGAAGGAAACACCATATATTTT
TRBV4-2,few,TRBD2,TRBJ2-1,CASSQDLAGSYNEQFF,TGTGCCAGCAGCCAAGATTTAGCGGGCTCCTACAATGAGCAGTTCTTC
TRBV5-1,.,.,TRBJ2-7,CASSGGAPSYEQYF,TGCGCCAGCAGCGGCGGGGCTCCCTCCTACGAGCAGTACTTC
TRBV11-1,.,.,TRBJ2-3,CASSESDFTDTQYF,TGTGCCAGCAGCGAGAGCGACTTCACAGATACGCAGTATTTT
TRBV7-9,.,.,TRBJ2-7,CSSSPPGGGGSYEQYF,TGTTCCAGCAGCCCCCCCGGCGGAGGCGGCTCCTACGAGCAGTACTTC
TRBV28,.,.,TRBJ1-4,CASSSGGGRSTEKLFF,TGTGCCAGCTCCTCGGGAGGGGGAAGGTCAACTGAAAAACTGTTTTTT
TRBV4-1,.,.,TRBJ1-3,CASSQDPSSGNTIYF,TGCGCCAGCAGCCAAGATCCCAGCTCTGGAAACACCATATATTTT
TRBV5-1,.,.,TRBJ2-7,CASSLAEYRVSVEQYF,TGCGCCAGCAGCTTGGCCGAGTACAGGGTATCCGTCGAACAGTACTTC
TRBV6-6,few,TRBD1,TRBJ2-5,CASSGQGAETQYF,TGTGCCAGCAGCGGACAGGGGGCAGAGACCCAGTACTTC
TRBV13,.,.,TRBJ1-2,CASSFGELNYGYTF,TGTGCCAGCAGCTTCGGGGAGCTCAACTATGGCTACACCTTC
TRBV9,.,.,TRBJ1-4,CASSVETGGEKLFF,TGTGCCAGCAGCGTAGAGACAGGTGGTGAAAAACTGTTTTTT
TRBV5-1,.,.,TRBJ2-3,CASSQSGTTDTQYF,TGCGCCAGCAGCCAATCGGGAACCACAGATACGCAGTATTTT
TRBV7-2,.,.,TRBJ1-2,CASGYRWYGYTF,TGTGCCAGCGGCTACCGGTGGTATGGCTACACCTTC
TRBV7-9,.,.,TRBJ2-5,CASSLALPGQTLETQYF,TGTGCCAGCAGCTTAGCGCTACCGGGACAAACTTTAGAGACCCAGTACTTC
TRBV29-1,once,TRBD1,TRBJ2-7,CSASGTGVSYEQYF,TGCAGCGCCTCCGGGACAGGGGTCTCCTACGAGCAGTACTTC
TRBV6-1,few,.,TRBJ1-1,CASSTQQGITEAFF,TGTGCCAGCAGTACACAACAGGGAATTACTGAAGCTTTCTTT
TRBV14,.,TRBD2,TRBJ2-1,CASSPPTSGSRNEQFF,TGTGCCAGCAGCCCGCCGACTAGCGGGAGTCGGAATGAGCAGTTCTTC
TRBV4-1,few,TRBD1,TRBJ2-7,CASSQGQFSYEQYF,TGCGCCAGCAGCCAGGGACAGTTCTCCTACGAGCAGTACTTC
TRBV29-1,few,TRBD1,TRBJ1-1,CSVEFRTGGAWTEAFF,TGCAGCGTTGAGTTTCGGACAGGGGGCGCCTGGACTGAAGCTTTCTTT
TRBV29-1,few,TRBD2,TRBJ2-1,CSVEARGLAGSYNEQFF,TGCAGCGTTGAAGCGAGGGGACTAGCGGGGAGCTACAATGAGCAGTTCTTC
TRBV10-3,.,TRBD1,TRBJ2-3,CAIRTGGITDTQYF,TGTGCCATCAGGACAGGGGGCATAACAGATACGCAGTATTTT
TRBV7-7,few,.,TRBJ2-2,CASSTMNTGELFF,TGTGCTAGCAGCACTATGAACACCGGGGAGCTGTTTTTT
TRBV28,few,.,TRBJ2-7,CASSRPRELSYEQYF,TGTGCCAGCAGTCGCCCGAGGGAGCTCTCCTACGAGCAGTACTTC
TRBV5-6,few,TRBD1,TRBJ2-2,CASSPWTGGFTGELFF,TGTGCCAGCAGCCCCTGGACAGGGGGCTTTACCGGGGAGCTGTTTTTT
TRBV4-3,.,.,TRBJ1-4,CASSQGQGREKLFF,TGCGCCAGCAGCCAAGGGCAGGGTCGTGAAAAACTGTTTTTT
TRBV27,.,.,TRBJ1-6,CASSLSGGTAAPLHF,TGTGCCAGCAGTTTATCGGGCGGGACTGCGGCACCCCTCCACTTT
TRBV6-5,.,.,TRBJ1-1,CASSKKNTEAFF,TGTGCCAGCAGCAAAAAGAACACTGAAGCTTTCTTT
TRBV28,.,.,TRBJ1-3,CASSSQSGNTIYF,TGTGCCAGCAGTTCTCAGTCTGGAAACACCATATATTTT
TRBV5-4,.,TRBD1,TRBJ2-1,CASSRPGQGYNEQFF,TGTGCCAGCAGCCGTCCGGGACAGGGATACAATGAGCAGTTCTTC
TRBV6-6,.,.,TRBJ2-3,CASREGGSSTDTQYF,TGTGCCAGCAGGGAAGGAGGGAGTAGCACAGATACGCAGTATTTT
TRBV7-9,.,TRBD1,TRBJ1-1,CASSSLGGVTVNTEAFF,TGTGCCAGCAGCTCTTTAGGGGGCGTGACAGTGAACACTGAAGCTTTCTTT
TRBV10-2,few,TRBD2,TRBJ2-7,CASSWDYNSYEQYF,TGCGCCAGCAGTTGGGACTACAACTCCTACGAGCAGTACTTC
TRBV18,few,.,TRBJ2-7,CASSRGEGVTYEQYF,TGTGCCAGCTCTCGTGGAGAGGGGGTAACCTACGAGCAGTACTTC
TRBV5-1,.,.,TRBJ2-1,CASSFTPNSYNEQFF,TGCGCCAGCAGCTTTACTCCGAACTCCTACAATGAGCAGTTCTTC
TRBV5-1,once,TRBD1,TRBJ2-7,CASSLVAGGTYEQYF,TGCGCCAGCAGCTTGGTGGCAGGGGGTACCTACGAGCAGTACTTC
TRBV5-1,.,TRBD1,TRBJ1-6,CASSLSQGAYNSPLHF,TGCGCCAGCAGCTTGTCGCAGGGGGCTTATAATTCACCCCTCCACTTT
TRBV5-1,few,.,TRBJ2-1,CASSLASYNEQFF,TGCGCCAGCAGCTTGGCTAGCTACAATGAGCAGTTCTTC
TRBV15,.,.,TRBJ1-4,CATSRRQTNEKLFF,TGTGCCACCAGCAGGAGACAGACGAATGAAAAACTGTTTTTT
TRBV29-1,.,TRBD1,TRBJ2-7,CSVRTGRTYEQYF,TGCAGCGTTCGGACAGGGAGAACCTACGAGCAGTACTTC
TRBV5-1,.,TRBD1,TRBJ2-5,CASRLDRGGETQYF,TGCGCCAGCAGACTGGACAGGGGAGGGGAGACCCAGTACTTC
TRBV5-5,few,TRBD1,TRBJ2-7,CASSLIQGFADEQYF,TGTGCCAGCAGCTTGATACAGGGGTTTGCGGACGAGCAGTACTTC